This is a list of T cell receptor beta chains from one sample in a study of T-cell reconstitution after alpha-beta-depleted transplantation in children. TCRdb called the PCR reads again in MiXCR, with one record for every CDR3 protein. The sample includes about 250,000 distinct CDR3 sequences, roughly 25% of them seen just once. Specimen: PBMCs, mostly from graft donor cells, collected 360 days after TCRalphabeta/CD19-depleted stem cell transplant. All receptors derive from a female patient aged 2-10 years who had a stem cell transplant for congenital amegakaryocytic thrombocytopenia, so the T cells may come from the graft donor. The conserved cysteine and the conserved F or W are not part of the CDR3 here. The D gene is left open where the match is weak.

d_call	v_call	cdr3_aa
TRBD1	TRBV2	ASREDRGNTGELF
NA	TRBV5-8	ASSRWTGGNIQY
TRBD2	TRBV4-1	ASSLPRTSGGEQF
NA	TRBV4-1	ASSQQGGAYEQY
NA	TRBV15	ATSRKKVEGGRNEQF
NA	TRBV5-6	ASSLTGTPWSQH
NA	TRBV12-3/TRBV12-4	ASSFGPPGNEQF
TRBD1	TRBV27	ASSLWTGGVSPLH
TRBD1	TRBV5-1	ASSLRTGPDYGYT
TRBD1	TRBV6-2/TRBV6-3	ASSTHSEGAKTEAF
NA	TRBV13	ASSWDREKTSSVPIFSDTQY
NA	TRBV6-6	ASSYTGGQPQH
NA	TRBV5-1	ASSTAGVEQF
NA	TRBV5-1	ASSGAPKDYEQY
NA	TRBV7-6	ASSLARSETQY
NA	TRBV12-3/TRBV12-4	ASSLGFSQAYEQY
TRBD1	TRBV9	ASSLQTGDSEQY
NA	TRBV7-2	ASSAGHTDTQY
NA	TRBV29-1	SVLSRGVAASYEQY
TRBD2	TRBV7-3	ASSLPRSKLAGETNEQF
TRBD1	TRBV4-1	ASSPPTGALNYGYT
NA	TRBV20-1	SARDWALMGDTEAF
NA	TRBV5-1	ASSSIGGDEQY
NA	TRBV10-3	AISESRPDEQF
TRBD1	TRBV12-3/TRBV12-4	ASRGQAENTEAF
NA	TRBV20-1	SAIGPLGPYNEQF
NA	TRBV6-1	ASSQGPQGTNTDTQY
NA	TRBV27	ASSFGPSAGTEYNEQF
TRBD1	TRBV29-1	SVGTGVGEQY
TRBD2	TRBV6-1	ASLGEGYNEQF
NA	TRBV12-3/TRBV12-4	ASIENLNTEAF
TRBD1	TRBV6-2/TRBV6-3	ASSEGQGFSDTQY
NA	TRBV5-1	ASRGQTTQEDT
NA	TRBV28	ASSPGTPGSQY
TRBD1	TRBV4-2	ASSRGTGRFDPQH
TRBD1	TRBV5-1	ASSLPTGTGEETQY
NA	TRBV5-1	ASSDRGIANTGELF
NA	TRBV2	ASSADSQRTDTQY
NA	TRBV7-8	ASSSGGLAGEQY
NA	TRBV29-1	SVDPNNYGYT
NA	TRBV12-3/TRBV12-4	ASSLRIRDNEQF
TRBD2	TRBV5-1	ASFPGLAPSTDTQY